The 26 T cell receptor beta chains given below trace back to one sample, sequenced in a study of T-cell memory formation after mild COVID-19. A single record per CDR3 protein comes from TCRdb applying MiXCR to the 5' RACE reads. The table has around 420,000 distinct CDR3 sequences, around 24% seen once; the top ten hold about 8.7%. Sequencing was carried out using PBMCs or a T cell subset sorted from them (not recorded which). Source of these receptors: an adult woman who had mild COVID-19 (a few samples of this study predate the infection). Cell type and time point are not known.

This clonotype was detected only a few times. The rearrangement links TRBV12-3 or TRBV12-4 to TRBJ1-1, with 9 bases lining up with TRBD1. With V trimmed by 8 bases and J by 5 bases, 6 bases remained unmatched. This CDR3 has 13 residues. The CDR3 region has the DNA TGTGCCAGCCACAGGGGGCCGGGTACTGAAGCTTTCTTT. The encoded protein is CASHRGPGTEAFF.

This clonotype was picked up a small number of times. The chain has TRBV7-9 and TRBJ2-3; D is tentatively TRBD1 or TRBD2 (5 bases each). Trimming left V 4 bases short and J 6 bases short, with 17 bases between. CDR3 length equals 15 residues. Germline-derived CDR1 and CDR2 are SEHNR and FQNEAQ (reference sequence). The CDR3 DNA sequence: TGTGCCAGCAGCTCCCGGGACCTTGATATTGATACGCAGTATTTT. Translating it yields CASSSRDLDIDTQYF.

The genes are TRBV5-6 and TRBJ1-4, with 9 bases fitting TRBD1. V dropped 9 bases and J dropped 8; count of bases not matched to a gene: 14. CDR3 length: 15 amino acids. Germline lookup yields CDR1 SGHDT and CDR2 YYEEEE. The CDR3 reads CATQAGTGPGEKLFF. The CDR3 DNA sequence: TGTGCCACTCAAGCTGGGACAGGGCCCGGGGAAAAACTGTTTTTT.

As concerns this clonotype: The CDR3 does not end in the conserved phenylalanine or tryptophan, so this is likely a read error. The chain recombines TRBV9 with TRBJ2-5, with TRBD1 matching over 7 bases. This CDR3 is built from 15 residues. With 5 bases clipped from V and 5 bases from J, the junction kept 12 bases outside the gene matches. Germline V CDR1 and CDR2: SGDLS, YYNGEE. DNA for the CDR3: TGTGCCAGCAGGCCGGGACAGACTAACGGGGAGACCCAGTACTTA. Amino acid sequence: CASRPGQTNGETQYL.

The chain employs TRBV5-1 and TRBJ2-5; 13 bases line up with TRBD2. The CDR3 has 16 amino acids. Germline V gives CDR1 SGHRS, CDR2 YFSETQ. V lost 4 bases to trimming and J lost 2 bases; unmatched junction nucleotides: 5. This CDR3 reads CASSVGTSGVQETQYF. The CDR3 DNA follows: TGCGCCAGCAGCGTCGGGACTAGCGGGGTACAAGAGACCCAGTACTTC.

On this clonotype itself: The junction departs from the called germline gene at one end, perhaps through a read error. The rearrangement uses TRBV20-1 and TRBJ2-5, with TRBD2 identical over 8 bases. There are 15 residues in the CDR3. The germline V gene has CDR1 DFQATT and CDR2 SNEGSKA (reference sequence). The CDR3 DNA reads as TGCAGTGCTAGAGATCTAAGAGCGGGAGCAGAGACCAAGTACTTC. Protein sequence: CSARDLRAGAETKYF.

There are a few counts of this clonotype. The chain links TRBV3-1 to TRBJ2-1; 9 bases align to TRBD2. CDR1 and CDR2 from the germline V gene are LGHDT and YNNKEL (reference sequence). CDR3 length: 12 residues. V gave up 9 bases and J gave up 9 bases; unmatched junction bases: 6. CDR3: CASGGRAIEQFF. In DNA form, the CDR3 reads TGTGCCAGTGGCGGGAGGGCCATTGAGCAGTTCTTC.

This clonotype has at least ten counts. This rearrangement joins TRBV12-3 or TRBV12-4 to TRBJ1-1, with 7 bases lining up with TRBD1. There are 13 residues in the CDR3. J lost 11 bases, V lost 5 bases, and 11 bases had no gene match. The CDR3 nucleotides are TGTGCCAGCAGTCCTTCGGGGGGCAGGGGGGCTTTCTTT. Encoded protein: CASSPSGGRGAFF.

This clonotype was detected only a few times. This chain joins TRBV12-3 or TRBV12-4 and TRBJ1-5; 8 bases align to TRBD1. The ends lost 5 bases at V and 9 bases at J; junction bases unmatched: 9. This CDR3 comprises 14 residues. The CDR3 loop reads CASSLQGAESPQHF. The CDR3 DNA follows: TGTGCCAGCAGTCTCCAGGGGGCCGAGTCGCCCCAGCATTTT.

The V and J genes are TRBV3-1 and TRBJ1-1, with unresolved D. Trimming removed 1 base at V and 1 base at J, with 10 bases between. This CDR3 contains 15 residues. Per the germline V gene, CDR1 is LGHDT and CDR2 is YNNKEL (reference sequence). The CDR3, as DNA: TGTGCCAGCAGCCAAGCTCTGGTCGCGAACACTGAAGCTTTCTTT. Its protein product is CASSQALVANTEAFF.

The V and J genes are TRBV4-3 and TRBJ2-3; the D gene is possibly TRBD2 (6 bases). This CDR3 region has 21 residues. CDR1 is LGHNA, CDR2 YSLEER, per germline. Trimming removed 0 bases from V and 0 bases from J, with 25 bases in between. This CDR3 is CASSQDSFRGSGLLSTDTQYF. CDR3 nucleotides: TGCGCCAGCAGCCAAGATTCATTCCGCGGTAGCGGACTATTAAGCACAGATACGCAGTATTTT.

CDR3 bases: TGTGCCAGCAGTGACGCGCGGGGGAGTGGAGAGACCCAGTACTTC. Translating gives CASSDARGSGETQYF. This chain uses TRBV2 with TRBJ2-5, with 7 bases matching TRBD2. The length of the CDR3 is 15 residues. The germline V gene has CDR1 SNHLY and CDR2 FYNNEI. V was clipped by 3 bases and J by 4 bases; unmatched bases: 8. The whole variable domain, filled in from reference TRBV2 and TRBJ2-5, reads EPEVTQTPSHQVTQMGQEVILRCVPISNHLYFYWYRQILGQKVEFLVSFYNNEISEKSEIFDDQFSVERPDGSNFTLKIRSTKLEDSAMYFCASSDARGSGETQYFGPGTRLLVL.

This clonotype came up a few times. The V gene is TRBV12-2, the J gene TRBJ1-5. TRBV12-2 is a pseudogene segment. This CDR3 has 11 residues. The CDR3: CASRPIRAQHF. CDR3 nucleotides: TGTGCAAGTCGCCCTATTCGGGCCCAGCATTTT.

The CDR3 spells CSARSGLHYGYTF. The CDR3 DNA is TGCAGTGCTAGATCCGGGCTCCACTATGGCTACACCTTC. The chain is built from TRBV20-1 and TRBJ1-2; D gene ambiguous. The CDR3 has 13 amino acids. The germline CDR1 and CDR2 sequences are DFQATT and SNEGSKA (reference sequence). The V end was cut by 2 bases, the J end by 3 bases, with 10 bases between.

This clonotype was counted only a few times. The J gene is TRBJ1-1, the V gene TRBV6-1, with D possibly matching TRBD1 (6 bases). In germline, CDR1 is MNHNS, CDR2 SASEGT. The CDR3 loop spans 18 amino acids. V dropped 2 bases and J dropped 4 bases, with 23 bases sitting between them. The CDR3, as DNA: TGTGCCAGCAGTGAACTCTTCACAGGGAATCCAGGAGTCACTGAAGCTTTCTTT. It translates to CASSELFTGNPGVTEAFF.

This clonotype was counted between two and nine times. The rearrangement uses TRBV14 and TRBJ1-1; perhaps TRBD1 as D (6 bases). V lost 2 bases and J 1 base, leaving 14 bases between the germline ends. CDR3 length equals 16 residues. Germline CDR1 is SGHDN and CDR2 is FVKESK. CDR3 protein: CASSQTPGTRNTEAFF. DNA of the CDR3: TGTGCCAGCAGCCAAACCCCAGGGACACGGAACACTGAAGCTTTCTTT.

This rearrangement joins TRBV5-1 to TRBJ2-3; 12 bases map to TRBD2. The J segment lost 2 bases and the V segment lost 4 bases, leaving 5 bases of the junction unmatched. The CDR3 sequence is 16 residues long. In germline, CDR1 is SGHRS, CDR2 YFSETQ. The CDR3 spells CASSHGTSGFTDTQYF. The CDR3 DNA sequence: TGCGCCAGCAGCCATGGGACTAGCGGGTTCACAGATACGCAGTATTTT. The full variable domain, with the rest looked up from reference TRBV5-1 and TRBJ2-3, is KAGVTQTPRYLIKTRGQQVTLSCSPISGHRSVSWYQQTPGQGLQFLFEYFSETQRNKGNFPGRFSGRQFSNSRSEMNVSTLELGDSALYLCASSHGTSGFTDTQYFGPGTRLTVL.

The CDR3 nucleotides are TGTGCCACCAGTGCCCGGGTCCCCTACACTGAAGCTTTCTTT. This codes for CATSARVPYTEAFF. This rearrangement joins TRBV24-1 to TRBJ1-1; D is ambiguous. Germline lookup yields CDR1 KGHDR and CDR2 SFDVKD. Trimming cost V 5 bases and J 3 bases, with 12 bases left between them. The CDR3 loop spans 14 amino acids.

This clonotype came up a few times. J is TRBJ2-7 and V is TRBV5-1; D perhaps matches TRBD2 (6 bases). There are 15 residues in the CDR3. The V and J ends lost 1 base and 0 bases respectively, with 11 bases between them. Germline V gene data show CDR1 as SGHRS and CDR2 as YFSETQ. The CDR3 loop is CASSLIGTDSYEQYF. DNA of the CDR3: TGCGCCAGCAGCTTGATTGGGACTGACTCCTACGAGCAGTACTTC.

A few counts support this clonotype. This chain joins TRBV4-1 and TRBJ2-3; 12 bases match TRBD2. Per the germline V gene, CDR1 is MGHRA and CDR2 is YSYEKL. This CDR3 contains 16 residues. V lost 1 base and J lost 1; bases outside the gene matches: 0. CDR3 region: CASSQGTSGGTDTQYF. CDR3 coding DNA: TGCGCCAGCAGCCAAGGGACTAGCGGGGGCACAGATACGCAGTATTTT.

The rearrangement links TRBV9 to TRBJ2-5; possibly TRBD1 for D (7 bases). The CDR3 runs to 14 residues. The V gene lost 4 bases and the J gene lost 4 bases, with 14 bases spanning the gap. Germline assignment: CDR1 SGDLS and CDR2 YYNGEE. CDR3 loop: CASSSQGGGETQYF. The CDR3 DNA sequence: TGTGCCAGCAGCTCCCAGGGGGGTGGAGAGACCCAGTACTTC.

This clonotype was picked up a small number of times. V usage is TRBV7-8 and J usage is TRBJ1-5; D unresolved. The length of the CDR3 is 15 residues. V lost 5 bases and J lost 3, with 14 bases in between. Germline loops: CDR1 SGHVS, CDR2 FQNEAQ. CDR3 in amino acids: CASSPESDLNQPQHF. Here the CDR3 DNA reads TGTGCCAGCAGCCCCGAGTCCGATCTCAATCAGCCCCAGCATTTT.

This chain uses TRBV4-2 with TRBJ1-2; no definite D call. This CDR3 region has 15 residues. CDR1 LGHNA and CDR2 YNFKEQ come from the germline V gene. V was clipped by 2 bases and J by 1 base, with 11 bases between them. CDR3 sequence: CASSQSMTVNYGYTF. Here the CDR3 DNA reads TGTGCCAGCAGCCAAAGTATGACGGTTAACTATGGCTACACCTTC.

The rearrangement links TRBV7-2 to TRBJ2-7, with D uncertain. V lost 5 bases, J lost 3 bases, and 14 bases lay in between. Germline V CDR1 and CDR2: SGHTA, FQGNSA. The CDR3 runs to 14 residues. CDR3 bases: TGTGCCAGCAGCGTCGTGAACGGATACTACGAGCAGTACTTC. Its protein is CASSVVNGYYEQYF.

This clonotype was observed many times. This chain joins TRBV3-1 and TRBJ2-5; 8 bases align to TRBD2. CDR3 length: 14 amino acids. The V gene's germline CDR1 is LGHDT and CDR2 YNNKEL (reference sequence). Trimming removed 2 bases from V and 5 bases from J; junction bases left unmatched: 4. The CDR3 bases are TGTGCCAGCAGCCAAACGGGGGGGCGTGAGACCCAGTACTTC. It yields the protein CASSQTGGRETQYF.

The chain employs TRBV15 and TRBJ1-1, with no clear D. This CDR3 region has 11 residues. The germline gives CDR1 LNHNV, CDR2 YYDKDF (reference sequence). Trimming cost V 6 bases and J 2 bases, with 4 bases left between them. Here the CDR3 DNA reads TGTGCCACCAGTCTAAACACTGAAGCTTTCTTT. Protein sequence: CATSLNTEAFF.